The rows below give T cell receptor beta chains drawn from one sample of a study of T cell responses to AZD1222 COVID-19 vaccine. Data came from immunoSEQ multiplex PCR; TCRdb stores just in-frame clones and leaves some out. The sample shows some 79,000 clones, 80% to 90% of them seen only once. This specimen was peripheral blood, taken 28 days after the second AZD1222 dose. The receptors stem from an adult who received the AZD1222 COVID-19 vaccine. The CDR3 runs from the conserved cysteine through the conserved F or W. The D gene is left open where the match is weak. A row's size may be missing; if present it is once, few, many or a size class.

length,J,V,D,size,CDR3,DNA
13,TRBJ2-7,TRBV15,-,-,CATSRVQGLEQYF,TGTGCCACCAGCAGGGTACAGGGTTTGGAGCAGTACTTC
14,TRBJ2-7,TRBV25-1,-,-,CASRGGLSSYEQYF,TGTGCCAGCCGGGGCGGGCTCAGCTCCTACGAGCAGTACTTC
18,TRBJ2-6,TRBV28,-,-,CASNTDTLPFAGANVLTF,TGTGCCAGCAACACAGATACCCTCCCCTTTGCTGGGGCCAACGTCCTGACTTTC
16,TRBJ1-1,TRBV4-3,TRBD1,-,CASSQGTQGVRTEAFF,TGCGCCAGCAGCCAAGGGACACAGGGGGTGAGGACTGAAGCTTTCTTT
14,TRBJ1-1,TRBV3-1/TRBV3-2,-,-,CASSQDLTWGAAFF,TGTGCCAGCAGCCAAGATCTAACGTGGGGGGCGGCTTTCTTT
14,TRBJ2-5,TRBV5-1,TRBD1,-,CASSFRQGQETQYF,TGCGCCAGCAGCTTCAGACAGGGCCAAGAGACCCAGTACTTC
16,TRBJ2-7,TRBV9,TRBD2,-,CASSVGSGREVNEQYF,TGTGCCAGCAGCGTAGGGAGTGGGCGGGAGGTAAACGAGCAGTACTTC
15,TRBJ2-5,TRBV3-1/TRBV3-2,-,-,CASSQGRWNQETQYF,TGTGCCAGCAGCCAAGGGCGGTGGAACCAAGAGACCCAGTACTTC
16,TRBJ1-5,TRBV6-1,-,-,CASSEFGTYSDQPQHF,TGTGCCAGCAGTGAGTTTGGGACCTACTCGGATCAGCCCCAGCATTTT
16,TRBJ1-2,TRBV4-1,-,-,CASSPGQPRANYGYTF,TGCGCCAGCAGCCCGGGACAACCAAGAGCTAACTATGGCTACACCTTC
16,TRBJ2-5,TRBV11-2,TRBD2,-,CASSTGSSGNTETQYF,TGTGCCAGCAGCACGGGGAGTAGCGGGAATACTGAGACCCAGTACTTC
16,TRBJ2-2,TRBV28,TRBD1,-,CASSLGQGVGTGELFF,TGTGCCAGCAGTTTGGGACAGGGAGTAGGCACCGGGGAGCTGTTTTTT
14,TRBJ1-2,TRBV28,-,few,CASRASDSYYGYTF,TGTGCCAGCAGGGCTTCGGACAGTTACTATGGCTACACCTTC
17,TRBJ2-1,TRBV13,TRBD2,-,CASSLFLAGQTYNEQFF,TGTGCCAGCAGCTTGTTTCTAGCGGGGCAGACCTACAATGAGCAGTTCTTC
13,TRBJ1-6,TRBV27,-,few,CASRRAGESPLHF,TGTGCCAGCAGACGCGCAGGGGAATCACCCCTCCACTTT
14,TRBJ1-6,TRBV28,TRBD1,-,CASRTGTVNSPLHF,TGTGCCAGCAGAACCGGGACAGTTAATTCACCCCTCCACTTT
14,TRBJ2-2,TRBV28,-,-,CASSFRAYTGELFF,TGTGCCAGCAGTTTCCGAGCCTACACCGGGGAGCTGTTTTTT
16,TRBJ2-1,TRBV28,-,-,CASSLTGQGAYNEQFF,TGTGCCAGCAGTTTGACGGGCCAGGGCGCCTACAATGAGCAGTTCTTC
15,TRBJ2-1,TRBV29-1,TRBD1,-,CSVEGTGVSYNEQFF,TGCAGCGTAGAAGGGACAGGGGTTTCCTACAATGAGCAGTTCTTC
13,TRBJ1-2,TRBV30,-,few,CAWRTGRRYGYTF,TGTGCCTGGAGGACGGGGCGCCGCTATGGCTACACCTTC
15,TRBJ1-2,TRBV10-3,-,-,CAISEGQQSNYGYTF,TGTGCCATCAGTGAAGGACAGCAATCAAACTATGGCTACACCTTC
13,TRBJ2-3,TRBV12-3/TRBV12-4,TRBD2,-,CASSSGSGVTQYF,TGTGCCAGCAGTTCCGGTAGCGGGGTTACGCAGTATTTT
16,TRBJ2-2,TRBV11-3,-,-,CASSLDSRVRTGELFF,TGTGCCAGCAGCTTAGATTCCAGGGTGAGGACCGGGGAGCTGTTTTTT
16,TRBJ2-1,TRBV4-2,TRBD2,-,CASSQGTSGGAGEQFF,TGTGCCAGCAGCCAGGGCACTAGCGGGGGGGCCGGCGAGCAGTTCTTC
15,TRBJ1-2,TRBV4-1,-,-,CASSQESGLVTGYTF,TGCGCCAGCAGCCAAGAATCAGGTTTGGTCACTGGCTACACCTTC
14,TRBJ2-3,TRBV3-1/TRBV3-2,TRBD2,-,CASTQRGSGDTQYF,TGTGCCAGCACCCAGCGGGGGTCGGGAGATACGCAGTATTTT
13,TRBJ2-3,TRBV11-3,-,few,CASSLRRTDTQYF,TGTGCCAGCAGCTTACGCCGAACAGATACGCAGTATTTT
16,TRBJ2-3,TRBV28,TRBD2,few,CASTPSGRRSTDTQYF,TGTGCCAGCACCCCCAGCGGGAGAAGGAGCACAGATACGCAGTATTTT
15,TRBJ2-5,TRBV7-3,-,-,CASRQGGDLLETQYF,TGTGCCAGCAGGCAGGGTGGGGACTTACTAGAGACCCAGTACTTC
16,TRBJ1-6,TRBV6-5,TRBD1,-,CASSYLWTGVNSPLHF,TGTGCCAGCAGTTATTTGTGGACAGGCGTTAATTCACCCCTCCACTTT
15,TRBJ2-2,TRBV24-1,-,-,CATSDPVETGRGLFF,TGTGCCACCAGTGACCCCGTAGAGACAGGGAGGGGGCTGTTTTTT
17,TRBJ2-7,TRBV27,-,-,CASSPAGRQTDSYEQYF,TGTGCCAGCAGCCCCGCGGGTAGACAGACAGACTCCTACGAGCAGTACTTC
14,TRBJ1-2,TRBV6-1,-,few,CASSDTLRNYGYTF,TGTGCCAGCAGTGACACCCTGAGGAACTATGGCTACACCTTC
14,TRBJ2-1,TRBV11-3,-,-,CASSLGLWGNEQFF,TGTGCCAGCAGCTTAGGACTGTGGGGCAATGAGCAGTTCTTC
14,TRBJ1-2,TRBV4-3,-,-,CASSQDMKGDGYTF,TGCGCCAGCAGCCAAGATATGAAGGGAGATGGCTACACCTTC
16,TRBJ1-2,TRBV19,TRBD1,-,CASSTPRTGGGNGYTF,TGTGCCAGTAGTACCCCTCGGACAGGGGGCGGCAATGGCTACACCTTC
15,TRBJ1-2,TRBV25-1,-,-,CASSESRGRGYGYTF,TGTGCCAGCAGTGAGTCGAGGGGACGGGGCTATGGCTACACCTTC
14,TRBJ2-2,TRBV6-5,-,-,CASAGTANTGELFF,TGTGCCAGCGCAGGAACCGCGAACACCGGGGAGCTGTTTTTT
12,TRBJ2-2,TRBV27,-,-,CASSLNGRELFF,TGTGCCAGCAGTTTAAATGGGAGGGAGCTGTTTTTT
14,TRBJ2-1,TRBV6-6,-,-,CASIHGGHYNEQFF,TGTGCCAGCATCCACGGGGGGCATTACAATGAGCAGTTCTTC
15,TRBJ1-1,TRBV6-5,-,-,CASSYTDLGDTEAFF,TGTGCCAGCAGTTACACCGATTTGGGGGACACTGAAGCTTTCTTT
14,TRBJ1-2,TRBV6-2/TRBV6-3,TRBD1,-,CASSYPGQGGRYTF,TGTGCCAGCAGTTACCCGGGACAGGGTGGGCGCTACACCTTC
13,TRBJ1-1,TRBV28,-,-,CASSRQETIEAFF,TGTGCCAGCAGCCGACAGGAGACTATTGAGGCTTTCTTT
13,TRBJ1-5,TRBV5-8,-,-,CASRPVSNQPQHF,TGTGCCAGCAGGCCGGTTAGCAATCAGCCCCAGCATTTT
13,TRBJ2-7,TRBV12-3/TRBV12-4,-,-,CASSWRDSYEQYF,TGTGCCAGCAGTTGGCGGGATTCCTACGAGCAGTACTTC
17,TRBJ2-3,TRBV7-2,TRBD2,-,CASSSRLSGRASDTQYF,TGTGCCAGCAGCTCCCGTTTGAGCGGGAGGGCCTCGGATACGCAGTATTTT
16,TRBJ1-1,TRBV5-1,-,-,CASSRAQEVMRAEAFF,TGCGCCAGCAGCCGCGCGCAGGAGGTGATGAGGGCTGAAGCTTTCTTT
14,TRBJ2-3,TRBV20-1,-,-,CSASLGGRGDTQYF,TGCAGTGCTAGTCTCGGAGGTCGTGGAGATACGCAGTATTTT
14,TRBJ2-7,TRBV15,-,-,CATSRVGGIGEQYF,TGTGCCACCAGCAGAGTTGGGGGGATAGGGGAGCAGTACTTC
15,TRBJ1-2,TRBV7-9,-,-,CASSLVGSGIYGYTF,TGTGCCAGCAGCTTAGTGGGGTCAGGGATCTATGGCTACACCTTC
16,TRBJ2-2,TRBV2,-,-,CASLSGQQGWTGELFF,TGTGCCAGCTTGTCTGGGCAGCAGGGTTGGACCGGGGAGCTGTTTTTT
15,TRBJ2-1,TRBV3-1/TRBV3-2,-,-,CASSLGSSSYNEQFF,TGTGCCAGCAGCCTCGGGAGCAGCTCCTACAATGAGCAGTTCTTC
15,TRBJ2-5,TRBV7-2,-,-,CASSRQEGSRETQYF,TGTGCCAGCAGTCGACAGGAGGGCTCCAGAGAGACCCAGTACTTC
13,TRBJ2-2,TRBV28,-,-,CASSFRVGGELFF,TGTGCCAGCAGTTTTAGGGTCGGCGGGGAGCTGTTTTTT
17,TRBJ2-5,TRBV7-9,-,-,CASSRQRGGGGVETQYF,TGTGCCAGCAGCCGTCAACGCGGGGGCGGGGGAGTGGAGACCCAGTACTTC
15,TRBJ1-1,TRBV9,-,-,CASSVAQTVNTEAFF,TGTGCCAGCAGCGTGGCCCAGACAGTCAACACTGAAGCTTTCTTT
15,TRBJ1-3,TRBV20-1,-,few,CSASSRLRAGNTIYF,TGCAGTGCTAGTTCCCGGCTAAGGGCTGGAAACACCATATATTTT